This T cell receptor beta chain comes out of a study of identifying expanded T cells in peripheral blood. Whole-study results and caveats: About 1.2 clones differed between technical replicates, versus about 15 and 19 over time. Approximately 2-week clone count variance significantly increased as total template count grew.

This CDR3 is 12 amino acids long. The V end lost 7 bases, the J end lost 6 bases, and 10 bases lay between the germline ends. Looked up from germline, CDR1 is MDHEN and CDR2 is SYDVKM. Method: immunoSEQ multiplex PCR; TCRdb's copy keeps in-frame clones and lacks some. The sample carries some 65,000 clones, around 83% recorded once. During the collection period, no donor immune events like infections were recorded. This clone has only one observation. The antigen is not known. The TCR originated in a person aged 18 to 70 in good health. The chain uses TRBV28 and TRBJ1-5, with D unclear. The specimen was blood. The CDR3 is CASTAATQPQHF. The CDR3 nucleotides read TGTGCCAGCACCGCAGCAACTCAGCCCCAGCATTTT.